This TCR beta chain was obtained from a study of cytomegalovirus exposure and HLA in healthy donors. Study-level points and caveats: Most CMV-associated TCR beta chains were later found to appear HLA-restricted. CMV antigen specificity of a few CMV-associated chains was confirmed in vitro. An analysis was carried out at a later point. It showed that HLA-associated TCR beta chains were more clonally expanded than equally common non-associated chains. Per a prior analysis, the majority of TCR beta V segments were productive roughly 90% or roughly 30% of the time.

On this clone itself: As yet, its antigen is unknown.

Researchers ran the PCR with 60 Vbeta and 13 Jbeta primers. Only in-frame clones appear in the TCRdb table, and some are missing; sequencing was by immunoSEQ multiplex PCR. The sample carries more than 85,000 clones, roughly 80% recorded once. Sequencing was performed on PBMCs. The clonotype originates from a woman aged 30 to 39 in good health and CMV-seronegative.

For the CDR3, the DNA is TGCGCCAGCAGCCCTAGCGGGGACCACTCCTACGAGCAGTACTTC. Residues: CASSPSGDHSYEQYF. The V call is TRBV4-1, the J call TRBJ2-7; TRBD2 matches 9 bases. CDR1 is MGHRA and CDR2 is YSYEKL in the germline V gene. CDR3 length equals 15 residues. V trimming: 4 bases; J trimming: 0 bases; junction bases outside the gene matches: 4.